This is a list of T cell receptor beta chains from one sample in a study of blood T cell repertoires in COVID-19. Clones were read by immunoSEQ multiplex PCR, and TCRdb kept only the in-frame ones, dropping some. Here the sample spans over 200,000 clones, over 65% being singletons. Input material: peripheral blood. Receptors originate from a woman in her 70s with active or convalescent COVID-19. Both conserved end residues are trimmed from each CDR3.

v_gene,j_gene,CDR3aa
TRBV5-5,TRBJ2-1,ASSAHGGAAGVPNEQF
TRBV4-1,TRBJ2-7,ASSLRTEAGSLPTGGAEQY
TRBV27,TRBJ1-1,ASSTGYTEAF
TRBV5-5,TRBJ1-5,ASSFGGGDQPQH
TRBV5-1,TRBJ2-1,ASSTSAGIYNEQF
TRBV5-1,TRBJ1-1,ASQALGAYEAF
TRBV28,TRBJ1-5,ASSLDRGRGSNQPQH
TRBV6-6,TRBJ2-3,ASSGGQSPTQY
TRBV7-9,TRBJ2-2,ASSLVVPGELF
TRBV19,TRBJ1-1,ASSMPGQWLTEAF
TRBV11-3,TRBJ2-5,ASSLGGGQETQY
TRBV18,TRBJ2-7,ASSRGTGDDEQY
TRBV19,TRBJ2-2,ASSPRQANTGELF
TRBV20-1,TRBJ2-5,SLVRETQY
TRBV2,TRBJ1-1,ASSGGGIPEAF
TRBV4-2,TRBJ1-4,ASSPQGRNEKLF
TRBV6-5,TRBJ2-7,ASSYGRNLGEQY
TRBV5-1,TRBJ2-3,ASSLQGTGEVDTQY
TRBV19,TRBJ1-2,ASSRQGDYGYT
TRBV2,TRBJ1-2,ASSPSSATYGYT
TRBV6-5,TRBJ1-1,ASRRDRGHTEAF
TRBV18,TRBJ1-3,ASSPLEKGGGNTIY